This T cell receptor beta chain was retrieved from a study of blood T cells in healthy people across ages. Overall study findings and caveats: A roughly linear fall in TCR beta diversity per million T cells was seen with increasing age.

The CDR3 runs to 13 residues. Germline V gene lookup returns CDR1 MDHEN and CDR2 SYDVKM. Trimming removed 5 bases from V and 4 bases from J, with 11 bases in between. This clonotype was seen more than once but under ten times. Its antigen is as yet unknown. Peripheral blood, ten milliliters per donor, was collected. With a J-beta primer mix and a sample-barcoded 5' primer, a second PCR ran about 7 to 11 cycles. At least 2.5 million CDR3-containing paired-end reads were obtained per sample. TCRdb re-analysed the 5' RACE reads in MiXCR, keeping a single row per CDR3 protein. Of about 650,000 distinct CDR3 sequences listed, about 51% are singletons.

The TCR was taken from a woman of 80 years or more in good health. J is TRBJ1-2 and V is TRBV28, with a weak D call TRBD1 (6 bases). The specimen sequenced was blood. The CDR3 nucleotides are TGTGCCAGCAGTACACAGGGCCCCTATGGCTACACCTTC. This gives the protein CASSTQGPYGYTF.